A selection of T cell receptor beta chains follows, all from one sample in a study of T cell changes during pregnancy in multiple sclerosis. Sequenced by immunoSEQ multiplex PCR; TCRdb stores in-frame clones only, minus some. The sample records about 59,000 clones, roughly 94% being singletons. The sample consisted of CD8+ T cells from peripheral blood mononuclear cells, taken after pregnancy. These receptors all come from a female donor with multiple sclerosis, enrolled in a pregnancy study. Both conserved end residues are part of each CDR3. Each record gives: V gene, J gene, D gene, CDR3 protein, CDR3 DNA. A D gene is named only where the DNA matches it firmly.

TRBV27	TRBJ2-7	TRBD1	CASSPRDRVPYEQYF	TGTGCCAGCAGTCCCCGGGACAGGGTACCCTACGAGCAGTACTTC
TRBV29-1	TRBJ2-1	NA	CSAPSYNEQFF	TGCAGCGCCCCGTCCTACAATGAGCAGTTCTTC
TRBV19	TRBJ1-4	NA	CASSTVLGEKLFF	TGTGCCAGTTCGACAGTACTTGGTGAAAAACTGTTTTTT
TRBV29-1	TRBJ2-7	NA	CSVERDTPYEQYF	TGCAGCGTTGAGCGGGATACCCCCTACGAGCAGTACTTC
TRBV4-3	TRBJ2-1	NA	CASSQELQGFFNEQFF	TGCGCCAGCAGCCAAGAGCTTCAGGGTTTTTTCAATGAGCAGTTCTTC
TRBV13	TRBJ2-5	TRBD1	CASSRDEPVDRGGETQYF	TGTGCCAGCAGCCGAGACGAACCGGTAGACAGGGGAGGAGAGACCCAGTACTTC
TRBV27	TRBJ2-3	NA	CASSSTDTQYF	TGTGCCAGCAGTTCGACAGATACGCAGTATTTT
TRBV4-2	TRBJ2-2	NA	CASSQDSAGELFF	TGTGCCAGCAGCCAAGATAGTGCGGGGGAGCTGTTTTTT
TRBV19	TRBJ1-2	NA	CASSISDAYYGYTF	TGTGCCAGTAGTATCAGCGACGCGTACTATGGCTACACCTTC
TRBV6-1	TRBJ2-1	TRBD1	CASTGQGREQFF	TGTGCCAGCACCGGACAGGGTAGGGAGCAGTTCTTC